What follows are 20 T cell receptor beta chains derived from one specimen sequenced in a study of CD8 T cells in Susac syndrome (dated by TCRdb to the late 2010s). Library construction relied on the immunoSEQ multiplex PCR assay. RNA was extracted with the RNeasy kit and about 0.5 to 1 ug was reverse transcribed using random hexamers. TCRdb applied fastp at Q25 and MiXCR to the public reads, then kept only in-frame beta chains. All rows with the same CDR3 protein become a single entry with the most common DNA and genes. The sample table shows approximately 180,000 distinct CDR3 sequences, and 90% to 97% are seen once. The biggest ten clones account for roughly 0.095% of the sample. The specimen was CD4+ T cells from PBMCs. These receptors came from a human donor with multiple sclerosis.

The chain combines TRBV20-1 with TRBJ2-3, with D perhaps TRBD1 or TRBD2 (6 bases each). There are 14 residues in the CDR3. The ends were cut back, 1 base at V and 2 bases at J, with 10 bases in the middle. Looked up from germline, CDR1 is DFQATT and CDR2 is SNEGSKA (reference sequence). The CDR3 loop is CSARGGAYTDTQYF. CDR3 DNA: TGCAGTGCTAGAGGGGGGGCTTACACAGATACGCAGTATTTT.

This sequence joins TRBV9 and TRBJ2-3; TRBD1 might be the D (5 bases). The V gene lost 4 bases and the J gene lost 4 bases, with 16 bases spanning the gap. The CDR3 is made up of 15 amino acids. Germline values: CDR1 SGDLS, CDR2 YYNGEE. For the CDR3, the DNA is TGTGCCAGCAGCCCAGGGTCGGTCTTGGCAGATACGCAGTATTTT. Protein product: CASSPGSVLADTQYF.

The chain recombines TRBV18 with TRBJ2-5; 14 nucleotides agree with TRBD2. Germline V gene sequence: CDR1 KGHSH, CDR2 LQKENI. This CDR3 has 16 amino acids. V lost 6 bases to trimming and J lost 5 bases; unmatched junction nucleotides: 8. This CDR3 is CASSPRTSGGSETQYF. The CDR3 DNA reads TGTGCCAGCTCCCCGAGGACTAGCGGGGGGTCTGAGACCCAGTACTTC.

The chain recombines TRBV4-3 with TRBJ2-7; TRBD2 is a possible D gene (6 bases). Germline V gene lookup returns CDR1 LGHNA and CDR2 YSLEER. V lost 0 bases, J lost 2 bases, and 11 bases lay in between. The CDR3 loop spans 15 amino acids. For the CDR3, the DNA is TGCGCCAGCAGCCAAGATTTTTGGACTACCTACGAGCAGTACTTC. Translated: CASSQDFWTTYEQYF.

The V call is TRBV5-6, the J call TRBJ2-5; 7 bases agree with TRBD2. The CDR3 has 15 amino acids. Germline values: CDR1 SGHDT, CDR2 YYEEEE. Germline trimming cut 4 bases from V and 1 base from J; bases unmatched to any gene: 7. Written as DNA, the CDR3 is TGTGCCAGCAGCCCCGTCGGGGAGGGCCAAGAGACCCAGTACTTC. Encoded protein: CASSPVGEGQETQYF.

The CDR3 DNA reads as TGTGCCAGCTCAGGGGGACAGACCTATGGCTACACCTTC. This codes for CASSGGQTYGYTF. The rearrangement uses TRBV18 and TRBJ1-2; 7 nucleotides align to TRBD1. The V and J ends lost 5 bases and 4 bases, in that order; junction bases with no gene match: 4. This CDR3 spans 13 amino acids. Germline loops: CDR1 KGHSH, CDR2 LQKENI.

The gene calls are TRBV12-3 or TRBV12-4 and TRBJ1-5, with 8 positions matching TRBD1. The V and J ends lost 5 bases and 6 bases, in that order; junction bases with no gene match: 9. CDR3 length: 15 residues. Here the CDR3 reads CASSRVPRGLQPQHF. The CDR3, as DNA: TGTGCCAGCAGTCGTGTTCCCAGGGGGCTTCAGCCCCAGCATTTT.

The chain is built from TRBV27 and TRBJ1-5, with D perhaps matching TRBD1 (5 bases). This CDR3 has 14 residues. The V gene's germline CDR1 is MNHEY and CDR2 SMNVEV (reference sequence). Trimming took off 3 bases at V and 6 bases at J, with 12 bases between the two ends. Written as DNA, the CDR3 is TGTGCCAGCAGTTTCGAGGGGACGGGTCAGCCCCAGCATTTT. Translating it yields CASSFEGTGQPQHF.

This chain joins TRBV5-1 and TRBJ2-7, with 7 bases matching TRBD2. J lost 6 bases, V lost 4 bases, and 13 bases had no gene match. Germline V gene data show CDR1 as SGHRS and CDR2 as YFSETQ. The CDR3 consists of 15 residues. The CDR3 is CASSRVLTSIGEQYF. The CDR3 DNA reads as TGCGCCAGCAGCAGAGTACTGACTAGCATCGGCGAGCAGTACTTC.

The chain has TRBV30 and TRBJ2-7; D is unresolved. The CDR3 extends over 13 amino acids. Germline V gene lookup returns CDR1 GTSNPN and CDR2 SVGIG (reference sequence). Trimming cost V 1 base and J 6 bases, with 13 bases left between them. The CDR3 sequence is CAWSATLMGEQYF. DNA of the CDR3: TGTGCCTGGAGTGCCACCTTGATGGGCGAGCAGTACTTC.

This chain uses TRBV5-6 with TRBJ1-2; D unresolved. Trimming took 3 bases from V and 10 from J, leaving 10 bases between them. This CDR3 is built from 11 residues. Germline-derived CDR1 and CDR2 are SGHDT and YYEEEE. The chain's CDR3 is CASSYGSSYTF. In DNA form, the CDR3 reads TGTGCCAGCAGCTACGGCTCCTCCTACACCTTC.

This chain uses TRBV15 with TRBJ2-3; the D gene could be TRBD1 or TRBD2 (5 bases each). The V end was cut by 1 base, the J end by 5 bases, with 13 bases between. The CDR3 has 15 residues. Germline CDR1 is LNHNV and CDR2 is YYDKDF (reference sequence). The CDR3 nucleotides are TGTGCCACCAGCAGAGGTGGGACCGCCGGAGATACGCAGTATTTT. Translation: CATSRGGTAGDTQYF. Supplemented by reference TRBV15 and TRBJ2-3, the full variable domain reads DAMVIQNPRYQVTQFGKPVTLSCSQTLNHNVMYWYQQKSSQAPKLLFHYYDKDFNNEADTPDNFQSRRPNTSFCFLDIRSPGLGDTAMYLCATSRGGTAGDTQYFGPGTRLTVL.

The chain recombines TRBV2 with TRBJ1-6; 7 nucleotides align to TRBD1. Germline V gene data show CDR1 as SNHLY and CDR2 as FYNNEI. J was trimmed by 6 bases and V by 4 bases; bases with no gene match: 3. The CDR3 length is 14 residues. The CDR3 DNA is TGTGCCAGCAGTGCTGACAGGGTTAATTCACCCCTCCACTTT. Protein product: CASSADRVNSPLHF. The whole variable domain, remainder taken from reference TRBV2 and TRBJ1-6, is EPEVTQTPSHQVTQMGQEVILRCVPISNHLYFYWYRQILGQKVEFLVSFYNNEISEKSEIFDDQFSVERPDGSNFTLKIRSTKLEDSAMYFCASSADRVNSPLHFGNGTRLTVT.

CDR3 amino acids: CASSVQDRTATDTQYF. The CDR3 DNA sequence: TGTGCCAGCAGCGTCCAAGACCGCACGGCCACAGATACGCAGTATTTT. The chain has TRBV9 and TRBJ2-3; D is unresolved. Germline loops: CDR1 SGDLS, CDR2 YYNGEE. The CDR3 spans 16 residues. The V end lost 2 bases, the J end lost 2 bases, and 15 bases lay between the germline ends.

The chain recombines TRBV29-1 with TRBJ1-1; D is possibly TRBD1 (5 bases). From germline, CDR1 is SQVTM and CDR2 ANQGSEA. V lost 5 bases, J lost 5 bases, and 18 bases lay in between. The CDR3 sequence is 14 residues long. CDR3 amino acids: CSVYQGSRRTEAFF. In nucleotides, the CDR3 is TGCAGCGTTTACCAGGGTTCCCGAAGGACTGAAGCTTTCTTT.

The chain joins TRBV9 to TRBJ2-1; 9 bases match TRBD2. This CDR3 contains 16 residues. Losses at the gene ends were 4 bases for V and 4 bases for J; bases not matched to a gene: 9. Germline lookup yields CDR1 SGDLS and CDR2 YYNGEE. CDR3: CASSPVAGDVYNEQFF. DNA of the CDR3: TGTGCCAGCAGCCCAGTAGCGGGGGACGTTTACAATGAGCAGTTCTTC.

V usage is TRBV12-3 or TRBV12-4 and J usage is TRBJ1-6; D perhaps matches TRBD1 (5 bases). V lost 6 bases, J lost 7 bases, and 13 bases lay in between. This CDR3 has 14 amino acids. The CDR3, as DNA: TGTGCCAGCAGAGAACAGGTGACAAATTCACCCCTCCACTTT. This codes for CASREQVTNSPLHF.

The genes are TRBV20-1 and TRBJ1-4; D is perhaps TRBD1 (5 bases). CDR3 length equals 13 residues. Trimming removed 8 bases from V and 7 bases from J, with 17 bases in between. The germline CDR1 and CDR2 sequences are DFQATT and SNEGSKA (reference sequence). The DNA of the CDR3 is TGCAGTTCGACAGACGCCGGGGGTGAAAAACTGTTTTTT. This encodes CSSTDAGGEKLFF.

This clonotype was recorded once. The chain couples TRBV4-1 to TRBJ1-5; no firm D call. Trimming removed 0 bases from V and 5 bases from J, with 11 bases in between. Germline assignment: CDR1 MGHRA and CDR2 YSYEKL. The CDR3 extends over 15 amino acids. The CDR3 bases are TGCGCCAGCAGCCAAGAGTACCGATCCGATCAGCCCCAGCATTTT. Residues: CASSQEYRSDQPQHF.

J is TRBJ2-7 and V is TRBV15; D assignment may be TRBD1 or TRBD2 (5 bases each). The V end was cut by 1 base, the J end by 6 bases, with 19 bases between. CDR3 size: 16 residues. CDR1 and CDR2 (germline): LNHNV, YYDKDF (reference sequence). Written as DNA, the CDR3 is TGTGCCACCAGCAGAGGGTCCGGGACCGTCGAAGGCGAGCAGTACTTC. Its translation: CATSRGSGTVEGEQYF.